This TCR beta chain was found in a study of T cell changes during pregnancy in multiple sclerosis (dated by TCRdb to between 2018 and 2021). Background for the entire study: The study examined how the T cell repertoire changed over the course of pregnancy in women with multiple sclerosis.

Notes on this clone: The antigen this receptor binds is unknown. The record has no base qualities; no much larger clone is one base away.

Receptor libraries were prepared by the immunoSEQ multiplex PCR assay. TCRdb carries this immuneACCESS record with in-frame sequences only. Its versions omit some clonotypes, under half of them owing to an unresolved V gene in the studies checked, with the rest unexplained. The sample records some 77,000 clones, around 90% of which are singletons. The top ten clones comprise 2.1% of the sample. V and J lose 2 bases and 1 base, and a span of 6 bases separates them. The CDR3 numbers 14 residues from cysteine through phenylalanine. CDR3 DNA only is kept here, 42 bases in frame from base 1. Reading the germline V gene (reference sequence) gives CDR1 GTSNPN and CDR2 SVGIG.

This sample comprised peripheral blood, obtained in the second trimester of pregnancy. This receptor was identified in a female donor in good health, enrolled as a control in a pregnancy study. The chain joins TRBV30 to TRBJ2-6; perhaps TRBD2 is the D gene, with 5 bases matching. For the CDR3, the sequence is CAWSSGSGANVLTF. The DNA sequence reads TGTGCCTGGAGTAGCGGATCTGGGGCCAACGTCCTGACTTTC. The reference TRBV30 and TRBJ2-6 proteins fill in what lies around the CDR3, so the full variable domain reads SQTIHQWPATLVQPVGSPLSLECTVEGTSNPNLYWYRQAAGRGLQLLFYSVGIGQISSEVPQNLSASRPQDRQFILSSKKLLLSDSGFYLCAWSSGSGANVLTFGAGSRLTVL.